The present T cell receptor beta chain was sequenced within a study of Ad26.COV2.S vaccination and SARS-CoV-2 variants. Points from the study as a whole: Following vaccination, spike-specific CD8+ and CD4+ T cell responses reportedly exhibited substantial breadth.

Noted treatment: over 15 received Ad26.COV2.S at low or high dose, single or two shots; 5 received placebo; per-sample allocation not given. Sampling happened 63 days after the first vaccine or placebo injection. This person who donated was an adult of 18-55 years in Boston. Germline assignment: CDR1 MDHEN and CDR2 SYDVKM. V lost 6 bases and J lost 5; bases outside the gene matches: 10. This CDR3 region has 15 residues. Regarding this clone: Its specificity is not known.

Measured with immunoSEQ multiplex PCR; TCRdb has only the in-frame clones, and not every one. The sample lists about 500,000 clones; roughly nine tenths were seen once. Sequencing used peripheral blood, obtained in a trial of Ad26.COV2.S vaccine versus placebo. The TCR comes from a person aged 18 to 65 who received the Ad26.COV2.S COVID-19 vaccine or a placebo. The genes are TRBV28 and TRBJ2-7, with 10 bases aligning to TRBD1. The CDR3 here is CASRETGGYLNEQYF. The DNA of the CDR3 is TGTGCCAGCAGGGAGACAGGGGGCTATCTTAACGAGCAGTACTTC.